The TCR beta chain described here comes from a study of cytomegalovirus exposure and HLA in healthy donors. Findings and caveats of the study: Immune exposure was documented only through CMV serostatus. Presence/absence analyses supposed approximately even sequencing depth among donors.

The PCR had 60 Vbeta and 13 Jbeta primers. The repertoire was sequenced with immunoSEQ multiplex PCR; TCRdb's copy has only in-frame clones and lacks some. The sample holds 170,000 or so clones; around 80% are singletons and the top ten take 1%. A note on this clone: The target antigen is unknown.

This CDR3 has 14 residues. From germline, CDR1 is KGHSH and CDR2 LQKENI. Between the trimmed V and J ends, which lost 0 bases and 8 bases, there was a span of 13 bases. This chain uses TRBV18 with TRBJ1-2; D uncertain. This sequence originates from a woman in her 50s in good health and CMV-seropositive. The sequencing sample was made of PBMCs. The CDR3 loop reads CASSPPPLGFGYTF. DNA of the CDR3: TGTGCCAGCTCACCACCCCCCCTCGGGTTCGGCTACACCTTC.